One sample yielded the 23 T cell receptor beta chains listed below, sequenced in a study of shared clonotypes between healthy human individuals. Profiling relied on immunoSEQ multiplex PCR, and the TCRdb table lists in-frame clones only, not all of them. The top ten hold 0.39% of the sample, which has approximately 2.1 million clones, 85% to 95% seen once. Sequenced sample: naive CD4+ T cells from PBMCs. Subset noted: CD45RA+ positively selected. The receptors originated from a man aged 18 to 30 in good health. Some clones in this sample may be carry-over from other donors' samples.

The chain links TRBV27 to TRBJ2-7, with 8 bases aligning to TRBD1. In germline, CDR1 is MNHEY, CDR2 SMNVEV (reference sequence). This CDR3 is 14 amino acids long. The V segment lost 8 bases and the J segment 9 bases; nucleotides outside the gene matches: 15. In nucleotides, the CDR3 is TGTGCCAGCGGTGTAGGACAGGGCGTTATGGGGCAGTACTTC. This gives the protein CASGVGQGVMGQYF.

The chain uses TRBV27 and TRBJ1-4; D not resolved. The V end lost 5 bases, the J end lost 8 bases, and 12 bases lay between the germline ends. Germline V CDR1 and CDR2: MNHEY, SMNVEV (reference sequence). This CDR3 spans 13 amino acids. CDR3 nucleotide sequence: TGTGCCAGCAGTACAAGGTTTGGCGAAAAACTGTTTTTT. Protein product: CASSTRFGEKLFF.

Of note for this clone: Other DNA sequences in this sample translate to the same CDR3. This chain uses TRBV7-2 with TRBJ1-1; D is perhaps TRBD1 (6 bases). Trimming pared 5 bases from V and 0 bases from J, leaving 10 bases between. The CDR3 sequence is 14 residues long. Germline values: CDR1 SGHTA, CDR2 FQGNSA. CDR3 DNA sequence: TGTGCCAGCAGCCCGACAGGCGTGAACACTGAAGCTTTCTTT. It translates to CASSPTGVNTEAFF.

This clone was detected only a few times. The same CDR3 can be traced to other DNA sequences in this sample. The chain uses TRBV5-4 and TRBJ2-3; no clear D gene. The V gene's germline CDR1 is SGHNT and CDR2 YYREEE (reference sequence). The V end lost 0 bases, the J end lost 2 bases, and 1 base lay between the germline ends. The CDR3 contains 12 residues. In nucleotides, the CDR3 is TGTGCCAGCAGCTTGGACACAGATACGCAGTATTTT. Its translation: CASSLDTDTQYF.

The rearrangement uses TRBV29-1 and TRBJ1-2; D not certain. Per germline, CDR1 SQVTM and CDR2 ANQGSEA. Trimming removed 6 bases at V and 8 bases at J, with 7 bases between. The CDR3 is made up of 9 amino acids. The CDR3 DNA reads TGCAGCGTCGTGGAGGGCTACACCTTC. Protein product: CSVVEGYTF.

This sequence joins TRBV28 and TRBJ1-1; 8 bases are shared with TRBD1. CDR1 is MDHEN and CDR2 is SYDVKM in the germline V gene. This CDR3 has 15 residues. The J segment lost 1 base and the V segment lost 3 bases, leaving 4 bases of the junction unmatched. In DNA, the CDR3 is TGTGCCAGCAGTTTCACCGGGACAGGGAACACTGAAGCTTTCTTT. This translates into CASSFTGTGNTEAFF.

This clone showed up just once. V gene TRBV19 combines with J gene TRBJ2-7; 15 nucleotides match TRBD2. Germline V gene sequence: CDR1 LNHDA, CDR2 SQIVND (reference sequence). V was pared by 4 bases and J by 0 bases, with 7 bases of the junction left unmatched. The CDR3 is 18 residues long. In DNA, the CDR3 is TGTGCCAGTAGTACCCGGACTAGCGGGAGGGACGGCTCCTACGAGCAGTACTTC. As protein: CASSTRTSGRDGSYEQYF.

About this clone itself: Compared with germline, one end of the junction differs, possibly owing to a read error. The CDR3 sequence is CASSSGGTGVPSF. DNA for the CDR3: TGCGCCAGCAGCTCGGGCGGGACAGGGGTCCCCTCCTTC. The chain carries TRBV5-1 and TRBJ2-7; 10 bases are a match to TRBD1. CDR1 SGHRS and CDR2 YFSETQ come from the germline V gene. The CDR3 has 13 amino acids.

This chain links TRBV28 with TRBJ1-2; possible D gene TRBD1, 5 bases. The CDR3 length is 17 residues. The germline V gene encodes CDR1 MDHEN and CDR2 SYDVKM. Trimming took off 2 bases at V and 0 bases at J, with 16 bases between the two ends. The CDR3 protein is CASSLRGTGGTNYGYTF. The CDR3 region has the DNA TGTGCCAGCAGTTTACGAGGAACGGGGGGAACTAACTATGGCTACACCTTC.

The sample holds one count of this clone. The same CDR3 can be traced to other DNA sequences in this sample. The rearrangement links TRBV28 to TRBJ2-7; 8 bases match TRBD1. Germline trimming cut 3 bases from V and 3 bases from J; bases unmatched to any gene: 7. Germline V CDR1 and CDR2: MDHEN, SYDVKM. The CDR3 totals 15 residues. The CDR3 DNA reads TGTGCCAGCAGTTTCACCGGGACAGGCGACTACGAGCAGTACTTC. Residues: CASSFTGTGDYEQYF.

CDR3 DNA sequence: TGTGCCAGCAGCCCCCCAAGCGGAATGGTAGCGGGAGTAGCAGATACGCAGTATTTT. It translates to CASSPPSGMVAGVADTQYF. This rearrangement joins TRBV5-6 to TRBJ2-3; 9 bases align to TRBD2. Germline V gene lookup returns CDR1 SGHDT and CDR2 YYEEEE. The junction had 19 bases not matched to a gene; V was cut back by 4 bases and J by 4 bases. The length of the CDR3 is 19 residues.

The CDR3 coding sequence is TGTGCCAGCAGTTTACCTAGCGGGAGCGGAACCCACGAGCAGTACTTC. Translating it yields CASSLPSGSGTHEQYF. The chain links TRBV27 to TRBJ2-7; 10 bases match TRBD2. In germline, CDR1 is MNHEY, CDR2 SMNVEV (reference sequence). The CDR3 is 16 amino acids. The J segment lost 5 bases and the V segment lost 2 bases, leaving 9 bases of the junction unmatched.

Concerning this clone itself: At the DNA level, this CDR3 is encoded by other sequences in the same sample as well. J is TRBJ1-3 and V is TRBV6-6, with D unclear. Deletions cut 3 bases from V and 0 bases from J, with 6 bases between. Germline-derived CDR1 and CDR2 are MNHNY and SVGAGI (reference sequence). The CDR3 length is 14 residues. The CDR3, as DNA: TGTGCCAGCAGTTATTCGGGCTCTGGAAACACCATATATTTT. Protein: CASSYSGSGNTIYF.

This clone came up once. The rearrangement joins TRBV18 to TRBJ2-5, with D hard to call. The V gene's germline CDR1 is KGHSH and CDR2 LQKENI. The V gene lost 4 bases and the J gene lost 0 bases, with 6 bases spanning the gap. The CDR3 has 13 residues. The DNA for the CDR3 is TGTGCCAGCTCACTTGGGTACCAAGAGACCCAGTACTTC. As protein: CASSLGYQETQYF.

V is TRBV6-5 and J is TRBJ2-7, with 10 bases that match TRBD1. In germline, CDR1 is MNHEY, CDR2 SVGAGI. V dropped 5 bases and J dropped 3; count of bases not matched to a gene: 7. The CDR3 covers 15 residues. CDR3 DNA: TGTGCCAGCAGTCCCCGGGACAGGGGATTCTACGAGCAGTACTTC. Its protein is CASSPRDRGFYEQYF.

The chain couples TRBV5-6 to TRBJ2-3; D is uncertain. The CDR3 contains 16 residues. V was shortened by 4 bases and J by 5 bases, with 20 bases between the two germline ends. The germline gives CDR1 SGHDT, CDR2 YYEEEE. The CDR3 reads CASSLLRALRLDTQYF. CDR3 bases: TGTGCCAGCAGCCTGCTCCGGGCCCTGAGGTTAGATACGCAGTATTTT.

The J gene is TRBJ2-1, the V gene TRBV5-5, with D uncertain. There are 12 residues in the CDR3. Germline assignment: CDR1 SGHKS and CDR2 YYEKEE (reference sequence). The ends were cut back, 4 bases at V and 6 bases at J, with 8 bases in the middle. The CDR3 loop reads CASSISRNEQFF. The CDR3 DNA reads TGTGCCAGCAGCATATCCCGCAATGAGCAGTTCTTC.

The chain uses TRBV27 and TRBJ2-3; D call uncertain. The length of the CDR3 is 13 residues. Looked up from germline, CDR1 is MNHEY and CDR2 is SMNVEV (reference sequence). The V end was cut by 5 bases, the J end by 5 bases, with 11 bases between. CDR3: CASSPTRIDTQYF. The CDR3 DNA reads TGTGCCAGCAGTCCCACCCGGATAGATACGCAGTATTTT.

This clone was seen more than once but under ten times. This chain links TRBV27 with TRBJ1-5; D possibly corresponds to TRBD1 (6 bases). Trimming removed 4 bases at V and 4 bases at J, with 11 bases between. The CDR3 runs 14 residues. CDR1 and CDR2 (germline): MNHEY, SMNVEV (reference sequence). CDR3 sequence reads: CASSSQGANQPQHF. The DNA for the CDR3 is TGTGCCAGCAGTTCACAGGGAGCGAATCAGCCCCAGCATTTT.

V is TRBV5-1 and J is TRBJ1-6, with D possibly TRBD1 on 5 matching bases. CDR3 length: 14 amino acids. CDR1 and CDR2 (germline): SGHRS, YFSETQ. V dropped 0 bases and J dropped 7 bases, with 8 bases sitting between them. The CDR3 DNA reads TGCGCCAGCAGCTTGGGGGGCCCCAATTCACCCCTCCACTTT. It encodes CASSLGGPNSPLHF.

The count of this clone is one. Other DNA sequences from this sample encode an identical CDR3 as well. The rearrangement joins TRBV30 to TRBJ1-1; D remains ambiguous. CDR3 length equals 13 residues. Between the trimmed V and J ends, which lost 2 bases and 1 base, there was a span of 8 bases. Germline loops: CDR1 GTSNPN, CDR2 SVGIG (reference sequence). This CDR3 reads CAWSPDRNTEAFF. The DNA of the CDR3 is TGTGCCTGGAGTCCCGATAGGAACACTGAAGCTTTCTTT.

This chain connects TRBV7-9 to TRBJ2-2; 8 bases match TRBD1. CDR3 size: 15 residues. The germline CDR1 and CDR2 sequences are SEHNR and FQNEAQ (reference sequence). Trimming took 4 bases from V and 4 from J; bases not matched to a gene: 5. The CDR3 spells CASSSGTGFTGELFF. CDR3 in DNA: TGTGCCAGCAGCTCCGGGACAGGCTTCACCGGGGAGCTGTTTTTT.

CDR3 sequence: CASSRQWGAPDEQYF. In DNA, the CDR3 is TGCGCCAGCAGCCGGCAGTGGGGGGCCCCGGACGAGCAGTACTTC. The chain recombines TRBV4-1 with TRBJ2-7, with D tentatively TRBD1 or TRBD2 (6 bases each). The CDR3 length is 15 residues. Germline values: CDR1 MGHRA, CDR2 YSYEKL. Trimming shortened V by 4 bases and J by 5 bases, and 18 bases separated the two germline ends.